Below are 27 T cell receptor beta chains sequenced from a single sample in a study of T cells after yellow fever vaccination. In TCRdb, the 5' RACE reads were re-called with MiXCR into one record per CDR3 protein. The table includes around 600,000 distinct CDR3 sequences, approximately 13% detected once. Material: PBMCs, obtained on the day of the yellow fever booster vaccination. These receptor sequences come from a man aged 25-45 years who received the YFV17D yellow fever vaccine.

This sequence joins TRBV5-6 and TRBJ2-1; D not resolved. The CDR3 is made up of 16 amino acids. With 1 base removed from V and 2 bases from J, the gap between germline ends came to 13 bases. The germline V gene encodes CDR1 SGHDT and CDR2 YYEEEE. The CDR3 DNA reads as TGTGCCAGCAGCTTGTGGTTCAGGACCACCTACAATGAGCAGTTCTTC. Encoded protein: CASSLWFRTTYNEQFF.

This chain links TRBV4-3 with TRBJ2-7, with 12 bases lining up with TRBD2. This CDR3 comprises 15 residues. Germline assignment: CDR1 LGHNA and CDR2 YSLEER. Trimming removed 1 base from V and 5 bases from J; junction bases left unmatched: 3. The DNA for the CDR3 is TGCGCCAGCAGCCAAGGACTAGCGGGAGTCGACGAGCAGTACTTC. Protein product: CASSQGLAGVDEQYF.

V is TRBV12-5 and J is TRBJ1-6, with D possibly being TRBD1 (5 bases). Trimming removed 1 base at V and 6 bases at J, with 7 bases between. The CDR3 length is 14 residues. The V gene's germline CDR1 is LGHNT and CDR2 FRNRAP. The CDR3 nucleotides are TGTGCTAGTGGTTTGGCGGGGCCTAATTCACCCCTCCACTTT. Translation: CASGLAGPNSPLHF.

The chain joins TRBV30 to TRBJ2-7; the D is unclear. The ends were cut back, 0 bases at V and 9 bases at J, with 12 bases in the middle. Germline V gene data show CDR1 as GTSNPN and CDR2 as SVGIG (reference sequence). This CDR3 is built from 12 residues. CDR3 sequence (DNA): TGTGCCTGGAGTGTACCAAGGACGGGGCAGTACTTC. Protein product: CAWSVPRTGQYF.

This clonotype was counted many times. V usage is TRBV29-1 and J usage is TRBJ2-7; D is possibly TRBD2 (6 bases). The CDR3 is made up of 13 amino acids. With 4 bases removed from V and 5 bases from J, the gap between germline ends came to 15 bases. From germline, CDR1 is SQVTM and CDR2 ANQGSEA. The CDR3, as DNA: TGCAGCGTTGTCGGCTTCGGCGGGAACGAGCAGTACTTC. Translated, it gives CSVVGFGGNEQYF.

J is TRBJ1-2 and V is TRBV12-3 or TRBV12-4; 7 nucleotides agree with TRBD1. V lost 1 base to trimming and J lost 3 bases; unmatched junction nucleotides: 2. The CDR3 consists of 14 residues. Here the CDR3 DNA reads TGTGCCAGCAGTTTAGAGAGGGGGCACTATGGCTACACCTTC. Its translation is CASSLERGHYGYTF.

The V call is TRBV2, the J call TRBJ1-2, with TRBD1 as a possible D gene (5 bases). CDR3 length: 12 residues. V was pared by 7 bases and J by 4 bases, with 10 bases between. CDR1 and CDR2 (germline): SNHLY, FYNNEI. Here the CDR3 DNA reads TGTGCCAGCACCGACAGTGCCTATGGCTACACCTTC. Its translation: CASTDSAYGYTF.

This clonotype was seen many times. The rearrangement joins TRBV20-1 to TRBJ2-7; 10 bases are shared with TRBD2. V shed 1 base and J 7 bases; nucleotides not matched to a gene: 7. The CDR3 has 14 amino acids. Germline V lookup: CDR1 DFQATT, CDR2 SNEGSKA (reference sequence). The CDR3 reads CSARVAGGTFEQYF. The CDR3 region has the DNA TGCAGTGCTAGAGTAGCGGGAGGAACGTTTGAGCAGTACTTC.

This clonotype was found a few times. The chain couples TRBV6-1 to TRBJ2-7; 14 nucleotides match TRBD2. Germline assignment: CDR1 MNHNS and CDR2 SASEGT. V lost 11 bases, J lost 6 bases, and 12 bases stayed unmatched. CDR3 length equals 15 residues. The chain's CDR3 is CAVTIGTSGSREQYF. CDR3 nucleotides: TGTGCCGTAACTATTGGGACTAGCGGGAGTCGCGAGCAGTACTTC.

V usage is TRBV27 and J usage is TRBJ2-5; D not resolved. Trimming cost V 3 bases and J 3 bases, with 8 bases left between them. The CDR3 contains 13 residues. Germline values: CDR1 MNHEY, CDR2 SMNVEV (reference sequence). CDR3 loop: CASSFTSEETQYF. CDR3 bases: TGTGCCAGCAGTTTTACGTCGGAAGAGACCCAGTACTTC.

The V call is TRBV12-3 or TRBV12-4, the J call TRBJ2-1, with D possibly matching TRBD1 (6 bases). The CDR3 extends over 14 amino acids. The V end was cut by 3 bases, the J end by 8 bases, with 14 bases between. CDR3 loop: CASSFQGRWDEQFF. CDR3 DNA: TGTGCCAGCAGTTTTCAGGGGCGGTGGGATGAGCAGTTCTTC.

This clonotype was counted between two and nine times. This rearrangement joins TRBV6-1 to TRBJ2-7; 8 positions agree with TRBD1. J gave up 2 bases and V 7 bases, and 4 bases lay outside the gene matches. The CDR3 totals 13 residues. Germline V gene data show CDR1 as MNHNS and CDR2 as SASEGT. CDR3 sequence: CASKRTGPYEQYF. The CDR3 nucleotides are TGTGCCAGCAAGAGGACAGGGCCCTACGAGCAGTACTTC.

The sample holds many counts of this clonotype. The rearrangement joins TRBV10-1 to TRBJ2-3, with 13 positions matching TRBD2. Germline values: CDR1 WNHNN, CDR2 SYGVQD (reference sequence). The CDR3 is 17 residues long. V trimming: 5 bases; J trimming: 1 base; junction bases outside the gene matches: 6. CDR3 residues: CASSSRTSGSRTDTQYF. The CDR3 DNA sequence: TGCGCCAGCAGTTCTCGGACTAGCGGGAGCCGCACAGATACGCAGTATTTT.

The chain couples TRBV7-2 to TRBJ2-3; D is uncertain. Deletions cut 3 bases from V and 1 base from J, with 8 bases between. Germline V gives CDR1 SGHTA, CDR2 FQGNSA. The length of the CDR3 is 14 residues. The CDR3 loop reads CASSFFSGTDTQYF. As DNA, the CDR3 is TGTGCCAGCAGCTTTTTCAGCGGCACAGATACGCAGTATTTT. Full variable domain (rest looked up from reference TRBV7-2 and TRBJ2-3): GAGVSQSPSNKVTEKGKDVELRCDPISGHTALYWYRQSLGQGLEFLIYFQGNSAPDKSGLPSDRFSAERTGGSVSTLTIQRTQQEDSAVYLCASSFFSGTDTQYFGPGTRLTVL.

This clonotype was detected ten times or more. The gene calls are TRBV12-3 or TRBV12-4 and TRBJ2-7; 7 nucleotides line up with TRBD1. After removal of 6 bases from V and 7 bases from J, the junction contained 9 bases not matched to a gene. The CDR3 has 13 residues. CDR3 nucleotides: TGTGCCAGCAGCCTGGGGACAGTGGGGGAGCAGTACTTC. This translates into CASSLGTVGEQYF.

The chain recombines TRBV24-1 with TRBJ2-2; the D is unclear. The CDR3 loop spans 14 amino acids. Germline lookup yields CDR1 KGHDR and CDR2 SFDVKD. V was pared by 5 bases and J by 0 bases, with 6 bases between. CDR3 sequence reads: CATSVRSNTGELFF. DNA of the CDR3: TGTGCCACCAGTGTCAGATCGAACACCGGGGAGCTGTTTTTT.

The rearrangement uses TRBV15 and TRBJ2-5; 9 positions match TRBD1. Unmatched junction bases numbered 1, after V lost 0 bases and J lost 5 bases. CDR1 and CDR2 from the germline V gene are LNHNV and YYDKDF (reference sequence). The CDR3 sequence is 14 residues long. CDR3 DNA: TGTGCCACCAGCAGAGAAGACAGGGGGGAGACCCAGTACTTC. This codes for CATSREDRGETQYF. Full variable domain (remainder filled in from reference TRBV15 and TRBJ2-5): DAMVIQNPRYQVTQFGKPVTLSCSQTLNHNVMYWYQQKSSQAPKLLFHYYDKDFNNEADTPDNFQSRRPNTSFCFLDIRSPGLGDTAMYLCATSREDRGETQYFGPGTRLLVL.

This clonotype was detected ten times or more. This chain links TRBV5-5 with TRBJ2-7; D is perhaps TRBD1 (5 bases). Germline V gene data show CDR1 as SGHKS and CDR2 as YYEKEE (reference sequence). V was cut by 2 bases and J by 5 bases, with 8 bases left in between. The CDR3 totals 12 residues. Here the CDR3 reads CASSFSGNEQYF. As DNA, the CDR3 is TGTGCCAGCAGCTTTTCAGGGAACGAGCAGTACTTC.

This clonotype came up a few times. The chain joins TRBV7-6 to TRBJ2-1; D not resolved. CDR3 size: 16 residues. V lost 1 base to trimming and J lost 6 bases, with 16 bases between them. Germline lookup yields CDR1 SGHVS and CDR2 FNYEAQ. The CDR3 coding sequence is TGTGCCAGCAGCTTAGAGCCGCAACGATCGAGCAATGAGCAGTTCTTC. Translated: CASSLEPQRSSNEQFF.

This clonotype was counted only a few times. The chain is built from TRBV7-2 and TRBJ2-3; perhaps TRBD1 as D (6 bases). Trimming took off 1 base at V and 10 bases at J, with 15 bases between the two ends. The CDR3 consists of 14 residues. In germline, CDR1 is SGHTA, CDR2 FQGNSA. This CDR3 is CASSLDIQGMSQYF. The CDR3 DNA reads TGTGCCAGCAGCTTAGACATACAGGGAATGTCGCAGTATTTT.

The J gene is TRBJ2-1, the V gene TRBV10-3; 7 bases line up with TRBD1. Germline V CDR1 and CDR2: ENHRY, SYGVKD. This CDR3 is 13 amino acids long. With V trimmed by 5 bases and J by 4 bases, 2 bases remained unmatched. The DNA for the CDR3 is TGTGCCATCAGTTCGGGACAGTACAATGAGCAGTTCTTC. Its translation is CAISSGQYNEQFF.

This clonotype occurred a few times. The genes are TRBV29-1 and TRBJ2-7; either TRBD1 or TRBD2 may supply D (6 bases each). The CDR3 length is 13 residues. CDR1 is SQVTM, CDR2 ANQGSEA, per germline. V lost 3 bases and J 4 bases, leaving 13 bases between the germline ends. The CDR3 DNA sequence: TGCAGCGTTGATGGGCAGGGGAGGTACGAGCAGTACTTC. Amino acids: CSVDGQGRYEQYF.

This clonotype was seen at least ten times. This chain joins TRBV11-2 and TRBJ2-3; TRBD2 matches at 9 bases. The CDR3 consists of 16 residues. Germline CDR1 SGHAT, CDR2 FQNNGV. Germline trimming cut 4 bases from V and 2 bases from J; bases unmatched to any gene: 7. The CDR3 sequence: CASSSRLADNTDTQYF. CDR3 nucleotide sequence: TGTGCCAGCAGCTCCCGACTAGCGGATAACACAGATACGCAGTATTTT.

The V gene is TRBV20-1, the J gene TRBJ2-7, with D perhaps matching TRBD1 (5 bases). V was trimmed by 3 bases and J by 7 bases, leaving 13 bases between them. CDR3 length: 12 amino acids. Germline CDR1 and CDR2: DFQATT and SNEGSKA (reference sequence). CDR3: CSARDILREQYF. The CDR3, as DNA: TGCAGTGCTAGGGACATCCTGAGAGAGCAGTACTTC.

This clonotype turned up a few times. V gene TRBV12-3 or TRBV12-4 combines with J gene TRBJ2-2; D gene uncertain. This CDR3 has 17 residues. Trimming left V 0 bases short and J 5 bases short, with 16 bases between. CDR3 loop: CASSLAPRLGRTGELFF. The CDR3 DNA reads TGTGCCAGCAGTTTAGCGCCGCGTTTGGGTCGGACCGGGGAGCTGTTTTTT.

This clonotype has more than one count but fewer than ten. The chain is built from TRBV28 and TRBJ2-7, with 8 bases fitting TRBD1. CDR3 length: 14 amino acids. Germline lookup yields CDR1 MDHEN and CDR2 SYDVKM. Trimming at V came to 7 bases and at J to 4 bases, leaving 9 bases not matched to a gene. CDR3 coding DNA: TGTGCCAGCAAGCAGGACAGGGTCAGTTACGAGCAGTACTTC. Translating it yields CASKQDRVSYEQYF.

The rearrangement uses TRBV30 and TRBJ2-3, with 7 bases matching TRBD1. Germline V gene sequence: CDR1 GTSNPN, CDR2 SVGIG (reference sequence). V lost 0 bases and J lost 8; bases outside the gene matches: 5. The length of the CDR3 is 13 residues. CDR3 coding DNA: TGTGCCTGGAGTGTAGATTCAGGGGGTACGCAGTATTTT. Translating gives CAWSVDSGGTQYF.